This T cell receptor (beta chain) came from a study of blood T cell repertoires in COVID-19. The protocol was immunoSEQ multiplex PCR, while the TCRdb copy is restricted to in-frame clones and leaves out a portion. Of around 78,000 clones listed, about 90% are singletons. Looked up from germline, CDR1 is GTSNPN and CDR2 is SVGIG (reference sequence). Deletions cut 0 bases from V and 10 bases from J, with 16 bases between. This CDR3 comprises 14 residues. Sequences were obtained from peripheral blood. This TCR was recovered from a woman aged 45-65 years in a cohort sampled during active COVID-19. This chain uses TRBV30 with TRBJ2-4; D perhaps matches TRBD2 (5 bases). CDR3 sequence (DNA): TGTGCCTGGAGTGTAGGGAGTCCCCGAAATATTCAGTACTTC. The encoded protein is CAWSVGSPRNIQYF.